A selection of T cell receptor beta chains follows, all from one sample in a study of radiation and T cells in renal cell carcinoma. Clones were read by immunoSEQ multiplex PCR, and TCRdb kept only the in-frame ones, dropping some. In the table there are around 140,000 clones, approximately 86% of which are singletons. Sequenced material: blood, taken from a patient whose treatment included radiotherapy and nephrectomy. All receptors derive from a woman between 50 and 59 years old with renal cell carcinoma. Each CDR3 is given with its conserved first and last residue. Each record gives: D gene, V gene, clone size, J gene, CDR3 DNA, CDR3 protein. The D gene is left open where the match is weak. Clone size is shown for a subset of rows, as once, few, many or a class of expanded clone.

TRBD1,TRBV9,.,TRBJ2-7,TGTGCCAGCAGCGTCGGGACAGGGGAAGACGAGCAGTACTTC,CASSVGTGEDEQYF
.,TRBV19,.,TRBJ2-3,TGTGCCACATCGGGGAGCACAGATACGCAGTATTTT,CATSGSTDTQYF
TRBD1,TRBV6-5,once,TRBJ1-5,TGTGCCAGCAGCCGGACAGGGGGGAATCAGCCCCAGCATTTT,CASSRTGGNQPQHF
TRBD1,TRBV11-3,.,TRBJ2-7,TGTGCCAGCAGCTTAGGATCGGACAGGGGTACCGAGCAGTACTTC,CASSLGSDRGTEQYF
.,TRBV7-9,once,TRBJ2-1,TGTGCCAGCAGCTTAGGAGAATACAATGAGCAGTTCTTC,CASSLGEYNEQFF
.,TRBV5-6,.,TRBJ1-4,TGTGCCAGCAGCTTGGGCGGGGGTGCCCCTAATGAAAAACTGTTTTTT,CASSLGGGAPNEKLFF
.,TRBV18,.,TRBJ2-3,TGTGCCAGCTCACTCGAAAGGAATACGCAGTATTTT,CASSLERNTQYF
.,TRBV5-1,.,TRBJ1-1,TGCGCCAGCAGCGAAGGCGACAGATCCCAGGTGGCTTTCTTT,CASSEGDRSQVAFF
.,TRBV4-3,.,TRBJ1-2,TGCGCCAGCAGCCAAGGAGGGGCCGTGAGGGATCGGGGTGGCTACACCTTC,CASSQGGAVRDRGGYTF
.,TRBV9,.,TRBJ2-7,TGTGCCAGCAGCCCCACCCTGGGCAGGTACGAGCAGTACTTC,CASSPTLGRYEQYF
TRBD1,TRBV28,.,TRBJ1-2,TGTGCCAGCAGCCCCCAGGGACAGGGCTCTGGCTACACCTTC,CASSPQGQGSGYTF
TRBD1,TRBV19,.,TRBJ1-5,TGTGCCAGTAGTATAGTGACAGGGGGCGGGATGGGCAATCAGCCCCAGCATTTT,CASSIVTGGGMGNQPQHF
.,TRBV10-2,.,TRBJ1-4,TGCGCCAGCAGTGAGGGTACGGAAGCGGAAAAACTGTTTTTT,CASSEGTEAEKLFF
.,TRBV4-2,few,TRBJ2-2,TGTGCCAGCAGTCATAACACCGAAGCCGACACCGGGGAGCTGTTTTTT,CASSHNTEADTGELFF
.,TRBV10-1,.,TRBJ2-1,TGCGCCAGCAGTGATTTGTTGACTGAGCAGTTCTTC,CASSDLLTEQFF
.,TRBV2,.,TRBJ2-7,TGTGCCAGCAGGATGGATCAATACGAGCAGTACTTC,CASRMDQYEQYF
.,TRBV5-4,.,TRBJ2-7,TGTGCCAGCAGCTTCCACGGGTACGAGCAGTACTTC,CASSFHGYEQYF
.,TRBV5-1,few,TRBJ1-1,TGCGCCAGCAGCTTGGCTCTTGTGAACACTGAAGCTTTCTTT,CASSLALVNTEAFF
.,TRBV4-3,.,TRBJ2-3,TGCGCCAGCAGCCTCCGGGCGTTCGGGACAGATACGCAGTATTTT,CASSLRAFGTDTQYF
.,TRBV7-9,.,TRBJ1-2,TGTGCCAGCATCATTGCGGGGGCTCTTAACTATGGCTACACCTTC,CASIIAGALNYGYTF
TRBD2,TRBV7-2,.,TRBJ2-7,TGTGCCAGCAGCTTAGTGGGCGGGGGCTACGAGCAGTACTTC,CASSLVGGGYEQYF
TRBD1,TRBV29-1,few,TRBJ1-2,TGCAGCGTTGAACCTGACAGGGGTGGCTACACCTTC,CSVEPDRGGYTF
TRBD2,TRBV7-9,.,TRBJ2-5,TGTGCCACCGCGCAAACTAGCGGCAAAGAGACCCAGTACTTC,CATAQTSGKETQYF
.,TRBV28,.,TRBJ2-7,TGTGCCAGCACCCACAACCAGTGGGTGTACTTC,CASTHNQWVYF
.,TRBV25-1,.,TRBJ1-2,TGTGCCAGCAGTAGTATTCAGGGACTTTATGGCTACACCTTC,CASSSIQGLYGYTF
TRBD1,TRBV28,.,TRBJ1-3,TGTGCCAGCAGTTTCCCCTCAATGGGACAGGGCGGAAACACCATATATTTT,CASSFPSMGQGGNTIYF
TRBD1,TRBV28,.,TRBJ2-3,TGTGCCAGCAGTCCCCCGGACAGGCACACAGATACGCAGTATTTT,CASSPPDRHTDTQYF
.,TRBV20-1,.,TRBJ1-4,TGCAGTGCTGCGAGGGGTGAAAAACTGTTTTTT,CSAARGEKLFF
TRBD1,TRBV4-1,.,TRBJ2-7,TGCGCCAGCAGTCCCGGGGACAGATCCTACGAGCAGTACTTC,CASSPGDRSYEQYF
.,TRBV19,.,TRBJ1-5,TGTGCCAGTAGTAAGCAGGACCTCGGCAATCAGCCCCAGCATTTT,CASSKQDLGNQPQHF
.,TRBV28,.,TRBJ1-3,TGTGCCAGCAGGACTTACCTCGGGGAAGGAAACACCATATATTTT,CASRTYLGEGNTIYF
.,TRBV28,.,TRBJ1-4,TGTGCCAGCAAACGGAACGCTAATGAAAAACTGTTTTTT,CASKRNANEKLFF
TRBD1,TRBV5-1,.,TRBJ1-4,TGCGCCAGCCGGAAAGGGGGCGGTAATGAAAAACTGTTTTTT,CASRKGGGNEKLFF
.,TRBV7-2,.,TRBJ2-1,TGTGCCAGCAGCTTAGATTACAATGAGCAGTTCTTC,CASSLDYNEQFF
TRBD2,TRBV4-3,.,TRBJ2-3,TGCGCCAGCAGCCAAGATTATGGTAGCGGGAGACTGGATACGCAGTATTTT,CASSQDYGSGRLDTQYF
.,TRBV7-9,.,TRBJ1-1,TGTGCCAGCAGCCTAGGGTCCCCTGAAGCTTTCTTT,CASSLGSPEAFF
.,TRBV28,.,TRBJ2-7,TGTGCCAGCAGTTCAAGGGGCCCTACCTACGAGCAGTACTTC,CASSSRGPTYEQYF
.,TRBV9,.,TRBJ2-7,TGTGCCAGCAGCGTATCCTTAGGAGAGCAGTACTTC,CASSVSLGEQYF
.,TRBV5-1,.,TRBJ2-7,TGCGCCAGCAGCTTGAGGGCAGGGGACTACGAGCAGTACTTC,CASSLRAGDYEQYF
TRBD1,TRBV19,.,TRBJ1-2,TGTGCCACCACTCCCGGGACAGGGGGCTGGGTCTATGGCTACACCTTC,CATTPGTGGWVYGYTF